This T cell receptor (beta chain) emerged from a study of cytomegalovirus exposure and HLA in healthy donors. The study, taken as a whole, reports: Across donors, most TCRs were seen rarely, yet some public ones were widespread. The authors reported that TCR beta sequences could predict HLA-A and HLA-B alleles. These predictions were accurate for most subjects in the first cohort. Earlier analysis yielded a pattern in which most TCR beta V segments were productive about 90% or about 30% of the time.

With respect to this clone: Its target is unknown.

The PCR had 60 Vbeta and 13 Jbeta primers. As originally analysed: There were about 80 million unique TCR beta chains by a later count, and some 10 million of them were shared. The method was immunoSEQ multiplex PCR; TCRdb's version includes in-frame clones alone and lacks a portion of them. The V and J calls and clone size are taken from that table; D and trimming were inferred from the DNA. This table has 95,000 to 150,000 clones, approximately 72% appearing once. The CDR3 length is 15 residues. The V and J ends lost 5 bases and 5 bases, in that order; junction bases with no gene match: 10. Germline-derived CDR1 and CDR2 are SGHRS and YFSETQ.

The TCR sequence derives from a man in his fifties or sixties in good health and CMV-seropositive. This chain joins TRBV5-1 and TRBJ1-1, with 9 bases that match TRBD1. Sequencing input: PBMCs. The CDR3 is CASRTLTGGETEAFF. The CDR3 coding sequence is TGCGCCAGCAGGACGCTAACAGGGGGCGAGACTGAAGCTTTCTTT.